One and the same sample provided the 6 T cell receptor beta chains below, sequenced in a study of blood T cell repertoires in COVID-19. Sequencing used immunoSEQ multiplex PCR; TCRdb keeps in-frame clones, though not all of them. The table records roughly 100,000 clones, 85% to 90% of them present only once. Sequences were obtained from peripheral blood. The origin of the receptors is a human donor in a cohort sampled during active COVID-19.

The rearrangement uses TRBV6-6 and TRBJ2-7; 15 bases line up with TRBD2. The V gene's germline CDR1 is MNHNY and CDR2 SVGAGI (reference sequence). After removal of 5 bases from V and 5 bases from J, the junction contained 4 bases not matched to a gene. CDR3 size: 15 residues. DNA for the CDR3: TGTGCCAGCAGTACTGGACTAGCGGGGGGGCACGAGCAGTACTTC. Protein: CASSTGLAGGHEQYF.

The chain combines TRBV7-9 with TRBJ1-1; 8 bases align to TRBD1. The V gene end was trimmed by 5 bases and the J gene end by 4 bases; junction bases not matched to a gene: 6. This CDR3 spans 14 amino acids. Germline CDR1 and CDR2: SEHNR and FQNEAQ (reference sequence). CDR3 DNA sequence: TGTGCCAGCAGCACTCGACAGGGGTTCACTGAAGCTTTCTTT. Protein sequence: CASSTRQGFTEAFF. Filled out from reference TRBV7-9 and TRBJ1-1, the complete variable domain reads DTGVSQNPRHKITKRGQNVTFRCDPISEHNRLYWYRQTLGQGPEFLTYFQNEAQLEKSRLLSDRFSAERPKGSFSTLEIQRTEQGDSAMYLCASSTRQGFTEAFFGQGTRLTVV.

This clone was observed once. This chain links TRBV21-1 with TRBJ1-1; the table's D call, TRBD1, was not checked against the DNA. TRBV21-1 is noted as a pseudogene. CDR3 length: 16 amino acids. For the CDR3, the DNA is TGTGCCAGCAGCAAAGGTGGGACAGGGATCGACACTGAAGCTTTCTTT. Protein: CASSKGGTGIDTEAFF.

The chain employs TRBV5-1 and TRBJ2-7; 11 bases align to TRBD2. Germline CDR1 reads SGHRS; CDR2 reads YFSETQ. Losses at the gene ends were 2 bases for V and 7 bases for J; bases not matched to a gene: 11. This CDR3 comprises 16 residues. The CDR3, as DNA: TGCGCCAGCAGCTTAAGTAGCGGGGGGGCGCTGAGGGAGCAGTACTTC. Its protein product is CASSLSSGGALREQYF.

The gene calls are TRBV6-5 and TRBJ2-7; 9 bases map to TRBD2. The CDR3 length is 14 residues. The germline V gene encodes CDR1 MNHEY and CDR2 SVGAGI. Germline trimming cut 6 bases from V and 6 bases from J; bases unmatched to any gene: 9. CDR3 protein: CASSSSGTTLEQYF. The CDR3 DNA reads TGTGCCAGCAGCTCTAGCGGGACGACTCTCGAGCAGTACTTC.

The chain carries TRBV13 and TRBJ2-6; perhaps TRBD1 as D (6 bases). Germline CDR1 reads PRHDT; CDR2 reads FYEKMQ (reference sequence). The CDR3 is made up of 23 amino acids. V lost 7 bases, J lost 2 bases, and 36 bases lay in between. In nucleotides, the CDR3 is TGTGCCAGCACTACCTCCACCAGCAGCTTTGAAACAGGGAATTTGGCTGGGGCCAACGTCCTGACTTTC. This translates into CASTTSTSSFETGNLAGANVLTF.